This T cell receptor (beta chain) was identified during a study of blood T cell repertoires in COVID-19. The data were produced by immunoSEQ multiplex PCR, yet TCRdb's version contains in-frame clones alone and is incomplete. Of more than 250,000 clones in the sample, approximately 84% were seen once. Trimming cost V 4 bases and J 0 bases, with 13 bases left between them. This CDR3 contains 16 residues. Germline V gives CDR1 SGDLS, CDR2 YYNGEE. Sequenced: peripheral blood. The rearrangement joins TRBV9 to TRBJ2-2; D gene ambiguous. The sequence was collected from a human donor in a cohort sampled during active COVID-19. CDR3 bases: TGTGCCAGCAGCCCAACGGGTACCGCGAACACCGGGGAGCTGTTTTTT. Amino acids: CASSPTGTANTGELFF.